This paragraph reports one T cell receptor beta chain. Per the germline V gene, CDR1 is LNHDA and CDR2 is SQIVND (reference sequence). This CDR3 has 15 residues. After removal of 5 bases from V and 7 bases from J, the junction contained 9 bases not matched to a gene. These data originate in a study of blood T cell repertoires in COVID-19. The overall study: In each case, the material was cDNA or gDNA derived from T cells, B-cell-depleted T cells, or PBMCs.

Study processing details: How many nucleated cells were present was estimated from reference gene primer amplification. TCRdb's table, derived via immunoSEQ multiplex PCR, lists solely in-frame clones and lacks some. For V, J and clone size, that table is used; D and trimming come from the DNA. The sample yields some 430,000 clones, about 92% seen once. Cohort allocation depended upon clinical history that participants reported. The gene calls are TRBV19 and TRBJ2-7, with TRBD2 matching 12 bases. Sequenced input: PBMCs or T cells enriched from blood (not recorded which). This TCR was sampled from a man younger than 35 who had recovered from COVID-19. The CDR3 here is CASSPRTSGTGEQYF. Written as DNA, the CDR3 is TGTGCCAGTAGTCCCCGGACTAGCGGGACTGGTGAGCAGTACTTC.